These 20 T cell receptor beta chains came from one sample sequenced in a study of T cells after yellow fever vaccination (dated by TCRdb to about 2019). This sample's treatment or condition label indicates: live attenuated yellow fever vaccine strain. The library relied on 5' RACE. The sequencer was an Illumina NovaSeq 6000. TCRdb trimmed public reads at Q25 via fastp, called clones via MiXCR and kept in-frame beta chains. CDR3 protein duplicates are merged, each entry listing the most common genes and DNA. In all, the sample holds some 400,000 distinct CDR3 sequences, and about 19% of those were seen once. 15% to 20% of the sample comes from the top ten. The starting material was PBMCs, obtained before the yellow fever booster vaccination. The receptors originated from a man in his late teens or twenties who received the YFV17D yellow fever vaccine.

The V and J genes are TRBV5-6 and TRBJ1-5, with 7 positions matching TRBD1. This CDR3 has 12 amino acids. Trimming took 4 bases from V and 7 from J; bases not matched to a gene: 2. CDR1 is SGHDT and CDR2 is YYEEEE in the germline V gene. The CDR3 nucleotides read TGTGCCAGCAGCGTACAGGGGCAGCCCCAGCATTTT. Protein sequence: CASSVQGQPQHF.

Only a few counts were recorded for this clonotype. The rearrangement links TRBV9 to TRBJ1-1; D gene unclear. CDR1 is SGDLS, CDR2 YYNGEE, per germline. The CDR3 runs to 14 residues. The germline V and J ends were trimmed by 2 bases and 1 base, with 9 bases remaining between them. CDR3 in amino acids: CASSVSDGNTEAFF. Written as DNA, the CDR3 is TGTGCCAGCAGCGTTTCGGACGGGAACACTGAAGCTTTCTTT.

The rearrangement links TRBV4-2 to TRBJ2-5; D assignment may be TRBD1 or TRBD2 (5 bases each). Trimming stripped 1 base from V and 5 bases from J, with 14 bases between. This CDR3 comprises 15 residues. The V gene's germline CDR1 is LGHNA and CDR2 YNFKEQ. The CDR3 spells CASSQAGRDAETQYF. The CDR3 nucleotides are TGTGCCAGCAGCCAAGCGGGCAGGGACGCCGAGACCCAGTACTTC.

V and J are TRBV29-1 and TRBJ1-2; no clear D. Trimming left V 4 bases short and J 2 bases short, with 8 bases between. The V gene's germline CDR1 is SQVTM and CDR2 ANQGSEA. The CDR3 is 12 residues long. The CDR3 DNA reads as TGCAGCGTTGTGGCGGAGAACTATGGCTACACCTTC. Translation: CSVVAENYGYTF.

This sequence joins TRBV6-5 and TRBJ2-7; D is possibly TRBD2 (6 bases). The CDR3 sequence is 14 residues long. V was trimmed by 5 bases and J by 3 bases, leaving 14 bases between them. Germline assignment: CDR1 MNHEY and CDR2 SVGAGI. Written as DNA, the CDR3 is TGTGCCAGCAGTGACCGTATTAGCGGCTACGAGCAGTACTTC. Translation gives CASSDRISGYEQYF.

This clonotype occurred a few times. This chain joins TRBV6-5 and TRBJ1-2; D uncertain. The CDR3 has 13 amino acids. Trimming took off 4 bases at V and 3 bases at J, with 9 bases between the two ends. CDR1 is MNHEY and CDR2 is SVGAGI in the germline V gene. This chain's CDR3 is CASSLLLDYGYTF. The CDR3 DNA reads TGTGCCAGCAGTTTATTGTTAGACTATGGCTACACCTTC.

The V gene is TRBV12-3 or TRBV12-4, the J gene TRBJ2-1, with no clear D. This CDR3 contains 14 residues. V was trimmed by 3 bases and J by 6 bases, leaving 12 bases between them. CDR3 DNA sequence: TGTGCCAGCAGTTTTAGGGAACAAGGCAATGAGCAGTTCTTC. Protein product: CASSFREQGNEQFF.

The chain links TRBV7-8 to TRBJ2-3; 8 positions match TRBD2. Germline V gene sequence: CDR1 SGHVS, CDR2 FQNEAQ. The CDR3 totals 16 residues. With 5 bases clipped from V and 2 bases from J, the junction kept 9 bases outside the gene matches. The CDR3 loop reads CASSKGGGGHTDTQYF. Here the CDR3 DNA reads TGTGCCAGCAGCAAGGGGGGCGGGGGGCACACAGATACGCAGTATTTT.

This clonotype was seen only a few times. The CDR3 region has the DNA TGTGCCAGCAGCCCATTTCCTAGCGGGGGTGGCAGGGTGCAGTTCTTC. Encoded protein: CASSPFPSGGGRVQFF. The chain joins TRBV6-5 to TRBJ2-1; 10 nucleotides agree with TRBD2. Germline V CDR1 and CDR2: MNHEY, SVGAGI. J gave up 12 bases and V 6 bases, and 17 bases lay outside the gene matches. This CDR3 is built from 16 residues.

The V gene is TRBV20-1, the J gene TRBJ1-1; D possibly corresponds to TRBD1 (5 bases). Looked up from germline, CDR1 is DFQATT and CDR2 is SNEGSKA (reference sequence). CDR3 length: 16 amino acids. The V and J ends lost 1 base and 3 bases respectively, with 18 bases between them. Here the CDR3 DNA reads TGCAGTGCTAGAGCCCTAACCGGCAGGGCGGACACTGAAGCTTTCTTT. Translated, it gives CSARALTGRADTEAFF.

The chain couples TRBV28 to TRBJ1-2; no clear D. V shed 3 bases and J shed 8 bases, with 13 bases lying between them. This CDR3 has 13 residues. Germline V lookup: CDR1 MDHEN, CDR2 SYDVKM. Here the CDR3 DNA reads TGTGCCAGCAGTTTCAAAGGGTTTGGCGGCTACACCTTC. Its translation: CASSFKGFGGYTF.

This clonotype was counted a few times. This chain links TRBV14 with TRBJ2-2; D is ambiguous. The CDR3 totals 14 residues. V was clipped by 4 bases and J by 7 bases, with 13 bases between them. CDR1 and CDR2 (germline): SGHDN, FVKESK. The CDR3 nucleotides are TGTGCCAGCAGCCCACGGCAAGCGTACGGGGAGCTGTTTTTT. Amino acid sequence: CASSPRQAYGELFF.

The chain links TRBV9 to TRBJ2-4; unclear D gene. This CDR3 comprises 15 residues. Looked up from germline, CDR1 is SGDLS and CDR2 is YYNGEE. V was trimmed by 2 bases and J by 2 bases, leaving 11 bases between them. The CDR3 nucleotides are TGTGCCAGCAGCGTGGATGGGGTACCCAAAAACATTCAGTACTTC. Translated, it gives CASSVDGVPKNIQYF.

V usage is TRBV9 and J usage is TRBJ1-3; D is unresolved. This CDR3 contains 14 residues. V lost 3 bases and J lost 0, with 7 bases in between. Germline V gene sequence: CDR1 SGDLS, CDR2 YYNGEE. CDR3 in amino acids: CASSDEFSGNTIYF. The CDR3 region has the DNA TGTGCCAGCAGCGATGAGTTCTCTGGAAACACCATATATTTT.

This clonotype appeared a few times. The gene calls are TRBV24-1 and TRBJ1-4; a weak D match, TRBD1 (6 bases). Germline assignment: CDR1 KGHDR and CDR2 SFDVKD. The V end was cut by 2 bases, the J end by 3 bases, with 9 bases between. This CDR3 region has 15 residues. The CDR3 loop reads CATSDSGASNEKLFF. In DNA form, the CDR3 reads TGTGCCACCAGTGATTCAGGGGCATCTAATGAAAAACTGTTTTTT.

The chain is built from TRBV28 and TRBJ2-5, with 8 bases identical to TRBD2. This CDR3 comprises 15 residues. J lost 5 bases, V lost 6 bases, and 11 bases had no gene match. Germline assignment: CDR1 MDHEN and CDR2 SYDVKM. This CDR3 is CASSPPGGGWETQYF. CDR3 sequence (DNA): TGTGCCAGCAGCCCGCCGGGCGGGGGGTGGGAGACCCAGTACTTC. Full variable domain (outside the CDR3, taken from reference TRBV28 and TRBJ2-5): DVKVTQSSRYLVKRTGEKVFLECVQDMDHENMFWYRQDPGLGLRLIYFSYDVKMKEKGDIPEGYSVSREKKERFSLILESASTNQTSMYLCASSPPGGGWETQYFGPGTRLLVL.

This clonotype was observed at least ten times. The chain employs TRBV29-1 and TRBJ1-2; TRBD1 agrees at 7 bases. The CDR3 totals 14 residues. V gave up 2 bases and J gave up 4 bases; unmatched junction bases: 7. Germline CDR1 SQVTM, CDR2 ANQGSEA. CDR3: CSVESGQDLYGYTF. CDR3 DNA: TGCAGCGTTGAATCCGGACAGGACCTCTATGGCTACACCTTC.

The genes are TRBV25-1 and TRBJ2-3; 8 bases are shared with TRBD1. The length of the CDR3 is 17 residues. The V segment lost 1 base and the J segment 8 bases; nucleotides outside the gene matches: 14. Germline CDR1 reads MGHDK; CDR2 reads SYGVNS. The CDR3 here is CASSESLGRGPSGTQYF. The CDR3 DNA reads as TGTGCCAGCAGTGAATCCTTAGGCAGGGGGCCGTCTGGTACGCAGTATTTT.

This clonotype was seen more than once but under ten times. This chain joins TRBV2 and TRBJ2-3; perhaps TRBD1 as D (10 bases). There are 16 residues in the CDR3. Germline-derived CDR1 and CDR2 are SNHLY and FYNNEI. V was trimmed by 4 bases and J by 2 bases, leaving 16 bases between them. The CDR3 coding sequence is TGTGCCAGCAGTGGGGACAGGGGACTAGCCACAGATACGCAGTATTTT. Amino acids: CASSGDRGLATDTQYF.

The rearrangement uses TRBV12-3 or TRBV12-4 and TRBJ2-1, with TRBD1 as a possible D gene (5 bases). Trimming stripped 3 bases from V and 2 bases from J, with 8 bases between. The CDR3 runs 14 residues. The CDR3 sequence is CASSFKGAYNEQFF. As DNA, the CDR3 is TGTGCCAGCAGTTTTAAAGGGGCCTACAATGAGCAGTTCTTC.